Here is one T cell receptor (beta chain) with its context. Its antigen is unknown. Per-base qualities were not stored, and no clone one base away is much larger. The cysteine opens and the phenylalanine closes a CDR3 of 15 amino acids. The only DNA kept is the CDR3, 45 bases in frame from the first base. CDR1 and CDR2 are read off the germline V gene as KGHSH and LQKENI. V sheds 6 bases and J sheds 0 bases, leaving 14 bases between their ends. This specimen comes from a study of blood T cell repertoires in COVID-19 (dated by TCRdb to about 2020). About the study as a whole: Samples from collaborators originated in the United States, Italy and Spain and spanned both the acute and convalescent phases of COVID-19. The prospective study material was composed of cDNA or gDNA derived from T cells, B-cell-depleted T cells, or PBMCs. The repertoires were released in a freely available public database intended as a resource for research on the immune response to SARS-CoV-2. Where available, HLA class I and class II types were obtained from metadata supplied by the sample provider rather than from assay-based typing. A de-identified subject ID, COVID-19 status, age in years and sex were almost always included in the sample metadata. Subjects who had been exposed to COVID-19, were actively infected with it, or had recovered from it provided the deeply sampled blood TCRbeta repertoires that made up the dataset. Samples were obtained from the ongoing ImmuneRACE study (first 160 participants) and from 1,254 subjects provided by 6 global collaborators.

At one collaborating source in Seattle, patients were enrolled during active infection and were followed longitudinally through the course of disease. The collaborating institutions used their own protocols to collect whole blood in K2EDTA tubes. For TCRbeta analysis, collaborator samples were shipped as frozen whole blood, as isolated PBMCs, or as DNA extracted from either sample type. Results the study describes overall, beyond this receptor: Clinical and demographic metadata were provided uncurated, with the amount varying by source and participant.

TCRbeta CDR3 regions were amplified from genomic DNA by means of the immunoSEQ Assay, a bias-controlled multiplex PCR. Processing in the source paper ran as follows. The number of nucleated cells in each sample was estimated by amplification of reference gene primers within the assay. Sequence reads were collapsed and filtered to measure the absolute abundance of every unique TCRbeta CDR3 rearrangement. For each sample, productive Simpson clonality was calculated by taking the square root of Simpson's diversity index across productive rearrangements. As stored in TCRdb, this immuneACCESS dataset retains in-frame rearrangements with V and J assigned. A fraction of the clones does not appear; measured against another copy, unresolved V genes explain less than half of the discrepancy, and the remainder lacks a known reason. Clone size and the V and J calls come from that table; the DNA yielded D and trimming. A total of 250,000 to 300,000 clones appear in this sample, under 90% of them only once. The top ten clonotypes cover approximately 12% of the sample.

In this chain, TRBV18 is recombined with TRBJ1-1, with no D gene named confidently. The sequence was obtained from a woman aged 30 to 39 with COVID-19, enrolled during active disease. Material: peripheral blood. This receptor carries the CDR3 CASSPDTRMNTEAFF. Read as DNA, the sequence is TGTGCCAGCTCGCCCGACACCCGGATGAACACTGAAGCTTTCTTT.